A single sample gave rise to the 24 T cell receptor beta chains below, sequenced in a study of regulatory T cells in long-lasting Graves disease. Indicated time point: persistent/refractory GD, antithyroid drugs over 5 years with positive TRAb. The authors made the TCR library using RNA they extracted from PBMCs. Through Arm-PCR of CDR3 regions and iRepertoire HTBI primers, TCR beta libraries were built. From the multiplex PCR reads, TCRdb called clonotypes with MiXCR, one entry per CDR3 protein. The sample lists about 430,000 distinct CDR3 sequences, roughly a fifth seen once, with over 11% in the top ten. The specimen comprised peripheral blood mononuclear cells (PBMCs), sampled when the disease was refractory, from a patient treated with antithyroid drugs. The receptors originated from a female donor with Graves disease.

The gene calls are TRBV7-9 and TRBJ2-1, with a tentative D call TRBD2 (5 bases). There are 13 residues in the CDR3. Germline values: CDR1 SEHNR, CDR2 FQNEAQ (reference sequence). Trimming stripped 7 bases from V and 6 bases from J, with 13 bases between. DNA for the CDR3: TGTGCCAGCACCCCCGCGGGCGGCAATGAGCAGTTCTTC. It yields the protein CASTPAGGNEQFF.

This clonotype was detected a few times. CDR3 in amino acids: CSLSTGTHAQPQHF. Written as DNA, the CDR3 is TGCAGTCTCTCAACGGGGACGCATGCCCAGCCCCAGCATTTT. This chain connects TRBV20-1 to TRBJ1-5, with a possible D match to TRBD1 (5 bases). The V and J ends lost 8 bases and 7 bases respectively, with 21 bases between them. Germline V CDR1 and CDR2: DFQATT, SNEGSKA (reference sequence). This CDR3 is 14 amino acids long.

This clonotype occurred once. The gene calls are TRBV15 and TRBJ1-1; no definite D call. V shed 1 base and J shed 3 bases, with 9 bases lying between them. Germline V gene lookup returns CDR1 LNHNV and CDR2 YYDKDF (reference sequence). There are 14 residues in the CDR3. This chain's CDR3 is CATSRVYGYTEAFF. The CDR3 coding sequence is TGTGCCACCAGCAGAGTTTACGGATACACTGAAGCTTTCTTT. Complete variable domain (other parts from reference TRBV15 and TRBJ1-1): DAMVIQNPRYQVTQFGKPVTLSCSQTLNHNVMYWYQQKSSQAPKLLFHYYDKDFNNEADTPDNFQSRRPNTSFCFLDIRSPGLGDTAMYLCATSRVYGYTEAFFGQGTRLTVV.

In its sample, this clonotype was seen many times. The chain is built from TRBV28 and TRBJ1-2, with D perhaps matching TRBD1 (6 bases). CDR1 and CDR2 (germline): MDHEN, SYDVKM. V lost 10 bases to trimming and J lost 8 bases, with 23 bases between them. This CDR3 comprises 14 residues. The CDR3 nucleotides are TGTGCCACCGTAACAATCAACAGGGCCGGCGGCTACACCTTC. Encoded protein: CATVTINRAGGYTF.

This clonotype has at least ten counts. V usage is TRBV24-1 and J usage is TRBJ1-5; tentatively, D is TRBD1 (6 bases). In germline, CDR1 is KGHDR, CDR2 SFDVKD. This CDR3 region has 16 residues. Trimming cost V 2 bases and J 3 bases, with 13 bases left between them. The DNA for the CDR3 is TGTGCCACCAGTGATTCGAGGGGGGTCCTCAATCAGCCCCAGCATTTT. Its protein product is CATSDSRGVLNQPQHF.

This clonotype was counted a few times. The V call is TRBV29-1, the J call TRBJ2-1; D unresolved. V dropped 1 base and J dropped 4 bases, with 8 bases sitting between them. The CDR3 is 13 amino acids. Germline CDR1 reads SQVTM; CDR2 reads ANQGSEA. This CDR3 is CSVEVVQYNEQFF. The CDR3, as DNA: TGCAGCGTTGAAGTGGTACAGTACAATGAGCAGTTCTTC.

There are many counts of this clonotype. Here the CDR3 DNA reads TGTGCCAGCAGCCAACTAGCGCGCGTCAAAAACATTCAGTACTTC. Its protein product is CASSQLARVKNIQYF. This chain uses TRBV6-2 or TRBV6-3 with TRBJ2-4, with 7 bases aligning to TRBD2. The CDR3 totals 15 residues. V lost 6 bases and J lost 3; bases outside the gene matches: 8. Germline V lookup: CDR1 MNHEY, CDR2 SVGEGT.

Ten or more counts support this clonotype. The chain is built from TRBV7-9 and TRBJ2-2; D is undetermined. Trimming left V 0 bases short and J 0 bases short, with 2 bases between. The CDR3 is 14 amino acids. The germline V gene encodes CDR1 SEHNR and CDR2 FQNEAQ (reference sequence). This CDR3 reads CASSLASNTGELFF. The CDR3 DNA is TGTGCCAGCAGCTTAGCTTCGAACACCGGGGAGCTGTTTTTT.

This clonotype has a count of ten or more. The rearrangement joins TRBV12-3 or TRBV12-4 to TRBJ1-1; 11 bases align to TRBD1. The CDR3 extends over 13 amino acids. After removal of 5 bases from V and 8 bases from J, the junction contained 4 bases not matched to a gene. The CDR3: CASSRTGGLEAFF. CDR3 nucleotides: TGTGCCAGCAGTCGGACAGGGGGCCTCGAAGCTTTCTTT.

Regarding this clonotype: This sequence may be a read error, since a much larger clone differs from it by one base. The CDR3 nucleotides read TGTGCCACCGTCCGAAGCGGGGAGCTGTTTTTT. Residues: CATVRSGELFF. This chain links TRBV15 with TRBJ2-2; D remains unclear. The CDR3 has 11 amino acids. V gave up 8 bases and J gave up 7 bases, with 8 bases separating them. The V gene's germline CDR1 is LNHNV and CDR2 YYDKDF (reference sequence).

In nucleotides, the CDR3 is TGTGCCAGCAGGGCGCGATCGGACAGCCTCAGCACAGATACGCAGTATTTT. This codes for CASRARSDSLSTDTQYF. This chain uses TRBV11-2 with TRBJ2-3; maybe TRBD1 (6 bases). Trimming shortened V by 6 bases and J by 0 bases, and 19 bases separated the two germline ends. Germline V gene sequence: CDR1 SGHAT, CDR2 FQNNGV. CDR3 length: 17 residues.

In its sample, this clonotype was seen many times. The V gene is TRBV15, the J gene TRBJ1-5; TRBD1 is a possible D gene (5 bases). Germline V gene data show CDR1 as LNHNV and CDR2 as YYDKDF (reference sequence). The CDR3 covers 14 residues. Trimming pared 4 bases from V and 1 base from J, leaving 8 bases between. The CDR3 sequence: CATSTRGSNQPQHF. CDR3 nucleotide sequence: TGTGCCACCAGCACTAGGGGAAGCAATCAGCCCCAGCATTTT.

This clonotype was detected a few times. This chain joins TRBV4-1 and TRBJ1-6; TRBD1 matches 8 bases. This CDR3 has 15 residues. The V gene's germline CDR1 is MGHRA and CDR2 YSYEKL. Germline trimming cut 3 bases from V and 7 bases from J; bases unmatched to any gene: 5. The CDR3: CASSHPDRANSPLHF. The DNA of the CDR3 is TGCGCCAGCAGCCACCCGGACAGGGCCAATTCACCCCTCCACTTT.

This clonotype was detected many times. This chain links TRBV9 with TRBJ2-2, with D unresolved. Looked up from germline, CDR1 is SGDLS and CDR2 is YYNGEE. Trimming took 0 bases from V and 6 from J, leaving 15 bases between them. The CDR3 loop spans 16 amino acids. DNA for the CDR3: TGTGCCAGCAGCGTAGCGGTCCTAGTGAATTCCGGGGAGCTGTTTTTT. Translating gives CASSVAVLVNSGELFF.

The table lists this clonotype with many counts. The chain employs TRBV6-1 and TRBJ1-4; maybe TRBD1 (5 bases). This CDR3 contains 17 residues. The V end lost 6 bases, the J end lost 0 bases, and 17 bases lay between the germline ends. CDR1 is MNHNS, CDR2 SASEGT, per germline. The CDR3 coding sequence is TGTGCCAGCAGATCTGTCGGGACGGGCGCAACTAATGAAAAACTGTTTTTT. It translates to CASRSVGTGATNEKLFF.

This clonotype was detected only once. A read error may be the cause here, since a much bigger clone is one base away. This likely comes from a read error, as the CDR3 has no conserved phenylalanine or tryptophan at its end. The chain recombines TRBV28 with TRBJ1-3, with a weak D call TRBD1 (5 bases). Trimming stripped 2 bases from V and 2 bases from J, with 10 bases between. The germline CDR1 and CDR2 sequences are MDHEN and SYDVKM. CDR3 length: 15 amino acids. CDR3 DNA sequence: TGTGCCAGCAGTTTACTCCAGGGAGCTGGAAACACCATATATCTT. It encodes CASSLLQGAGNTIYL.

Only a few counts were recorded for this clonotype. The rearrangement joins TRBV9 to TRBJ2-2; D gene ambiguous. This CDR3 has 14 amino acids. V lost 4 bases and J lost 4, with 11 bases in between. The germline V gene has CDR1 SGDLS and CDR2 YYNGEE. CDR3 DNA: TGTGCCAGCAGCCTTAGCCCAGCCACCGGGGAGCTGTTTTTT. Translated, it gives CASSLSPATGELFF.

This clonotype was seen ten or more times. This chain uses TRBV5-1 with TRBJ2-7, with 9 nucleotides matching TRBD2. Germline V gene data show CDR1 as SGHRS and CDR2 as YFSETQ. With V trimmed by 3 bases and J by 2 bases, 6 bases remained unmatched. The CDR3 loop spans 15 amino acids. The CDR3 loop is CASSWGAGGTYEQYF. CDR3 sequence (DNA): TGCGCCAGCAGCTGGGGAGCGGGAGGTACCTACGAGCAGTACTTC.

Notes on this clonotype: With a much larger clone just one base away, this may be a read error. The chain has TRBV2 and TRBJ2-6, with D uncertain. This CDR3 is built from 14 residues. Trimming removed 5 bases from V and 0 bases from J, with 5 bases in between. Germline CDR1 reads SNHLY; CDR2 reads FYNNEI. CDR3 in amino acids: CASSLISGANVLTF. CDR3 DNA sequence: TGTGCCAGCAGTTTAATCTCTGGGGCCAACGTCCTGACTTTC. Complete variable domain (other parts from reference TRBV2 and TRBJ2-6): EPEVTQTPSHQVTQMGQEVILRCVPISNHLYFYWYRQILGQKVEFLVSFYNNEISEKSEIFDDQFSVERPDGSNFTLKIRSTKLEDSAMYFCASSLISGANVLTFGAGSRLTVL.

The J gene is TRBJ2-7, the V gene TRBV20-1; 7 bases map to TRBD1. The V gene end was trimmed by 0 bases and the J gene end by 2 bases; junction bases not matched to a gene: 7. Germline V CDR1 and CDR2: DFQATT, SNEGSKA (reference sequence). The CDR3 is 15 residues long. DNA of the CDR3: TGCAGTGCTAGAGAAAGACAGGGTCCAACCTACGAGCAGTACTTC. Protein product: CSARERQGPTYEQYF.

The sample holds a few counts of this clonotype. The gene calls are TRBV7-2 and TRBJ2-6; perhaps TRBD1 as D (5 bases). Trimming left V 3 bases short and J 12 bases short, with 15 bases between. CDR1 is SGHTA, CDR2 FQGNSA, per germline. CDR3 length: 14 residues. The CDR3 spells CASSFKASGLVLTF. DNA for the CDR3: TGTGCCAGCAGCTTCAAAGCCTCAGGGCTCGTCCTGACTTTC.

In this sample, this clonotype turned up a few times. V usage is TRBV20-1 and J usage is TRBJ2-7, with 7 positions matching TRBD1. Germline CDR1 reads DFQATT; CDR2 reads SNEGSKA (reference sequence). The CDR3 spans 13 residues. V lost 6 bases and J lost 2; bases outside the gene matches: 7. CDR3 amino acids: CSALAGGAYEQYF. CDR3 sequence (DNA): TGCAGTGCCTTGGCAGGGGGAGCCTACGAGCAGTACTTC.

Notes on this clonotype: A junction boundary mismatches the germline segment, possibly from a read error. The CDR3 bases are TGCAGTGCTACTAGGGACACTAAAGCTTTCTTT. Protein product: CSATRDTKAFF. V and J are TRBV20-1 and TRBJ1-1; possibly TRBD1 for D (6 bases). CDR1 is DFQATT and CDR2 is SNEGSKA in the germline V gene (reference sequence). This CDR3 has 11 residues.

Only a few counts were recorded for this clonotype. This rearrangement joins TRBV12-3 or TRBV12-4 to TRBJ2-3, with 8 bases fitting TRBD1. The CDR3 runs to 16 residues. With V trimmed by 1 base and J by 0 bases, 3 bases remained unmatched. The CDR3 protein is CASSLGTGTSTDTQYF. DNA of the CDR3: TGTGCCAGCAGTTTAGGGACAGGGACTAGCACAGATACGCAGTATTTT.